Listed below are T cell receptor beta chains from one sample, sequenced in a study of regulatory T cells in long-lasting Graves disease. TCRdb ran MiXCR on the multiplex PCR reads and lists one entry per CDR3 protein. The data contain 380,000 or so distinct CDR3 sequences, around 15% of them singletons. Another study also made use of these data, one on T cells in Graves' hyperthyroidism and ophthalmopathy.

The specimen was peripheral blood mononuclear cells (PBMCs), collected at new diagnosis, from a patient treated with antithyroid drugs. These receptors were collected from a woman aged 18-30 years with Graves disease. Both conserved end residues are part of each CDR3. D genes are given only for firm matches. Size is stated for part of the rows, as once, few or many counts, or as a class when the clone is expanded.

d_gene	abundance	v_gene	j_gene	CDR3nt	CDR3aa
TRBD1	few	TRBV6-1	TRBJ2-1	TGTGCCAGCAGGAGGGACAGGGTAAATGAGCAGTTCTTC	CASRRDRVNEQFF
NA	many	TRBV20-1	TRBJ2-5	TGCAGTGCCGGCCAGGGGTTTTCGGTCTGGGGGGTAGAGACCCAGTACTTC	CSAGQGFSVWGVETQYF
NA	many	TRBV3-1	TRBJ2-5	TGTGCCAGCAGCCATAGGATGAGCCAAGAGACCCAGTACTTC	CASSHRMSQETQYF
TRBD2	many	TRBV27	TRBJ2-5	TGTGCCAGCAGGCGGACTAGCGGGTGGGAGACCCAGTACTTC	CASRRTSGWETQYF
NA	many	TRBV11-2	TRBJ2-7	TGTGCCAGCTCCACCCCCCGGGACAAGAGCGAGCTGTACTTC	CASSTPRDKSELYF
NA	many	TRBV28	TRBJ1-5	TGTGCCAGCAGGAGGAGGGAGGATCAGCCCCAGCATTTT	CASRRREDQPQHF
NA	NA	TRBV20-1	TRBJ1-5	TGCAGTGCTAGAGTTGAAGGGTTCCAGCCCCAGCATTTT	CSARVEGFQPQHF
NA	few	TRBV12-5	TRBJ1-4	TGTGCTAGTGGTTTAGGGCAGCCAAATGAAAAACTGTTTTTT	CASGLGQPNEKLFF
NA	many	TRBV20-1	TRBJ2-7	TGCAGTGCTCATTGGACGGGTTCCTACGAGCAGTACTTC	CSAHWTGSYEQYF
TRBD1	NA	TRBV29-1	TRBJ2-3	TGCAGCGTTTTGGGGGGGGACAGGGGCACAGATACGCAGTATTTT	CSVLGGDRGTDTQYF
NA	NA	TRBV6-1	TRBJ1-5	TGTGCCAGCGTTGACAGCTACACAGATACGCAGCATTTT	CASVDSYTDTQHF